This T cell receptor beta chain was sequenced during a study of blood T cell repertoires in COVID-19. For the study at large: The samples span acute and convalescent COVID-19 from the United States, Italy and Spain.

Germline values: CDR1 LGHNA, CDR2 YSLEER. V was clipped by 4 bases and J by 6 bases; unmatched bases: 4. This CDR3 has 15 residues. As handled by the study authors: Nucleated cell number was recorded as an estimate derived from reference gene primer amplification. Assay used: immunoSEQ multiplex PCR; TCRdb lists only in-frame clones, some missing. V and J calls and clone size follow that table, whereas D and trimming were derived from the DNA. Among 200,000 to 300,000 clones listed, more than 75% were seen once. The study drew participants aged roughly 18 to 95 years from 20 to 30 US areas. Participant-given clinical history determined each cohort assignment.

The chain couples TRBV4-3 to TRBJ1-6, with TRBD1 matching 9 bases. Sequencing was carried out using PBMCs or T cells enriched from blood (not recorded which). The source of this sequence is a man aged 40-55 years who had recovered from COVID-19. The CDR3 region is CASSRGDRVNSPLHF. CDR3 DNA: TGCGCCAGCAGCCGGGGGGACAGGGTTAATTCACCCCTCCACTTT.